This T cell receptor (beta chain) was profiled in a study of post-analysis software for immune sequencing data. About the study: Disease courses included relapsing-remitting, secondary progressive and progressive-relapsing multiple sclerosis.

Of note for this clonotype: Its target is unknown.

Broader study findings: Patients had higher frequencies than controls of four to six TRBV segments, including TRBV5-6, TRBV5-1 and TRBV20-1. The normalized Chao1 diversity of multiple sclerosis patients was significantly lower than that of controls.

cDNA libraries for TCR beta contained unique molecular identifiers. Yield was 450,000 to 650,000 cDNA molecules from roughly 1 to 10 million T cells. TCRdb reprocessed the PCR reads with MiXCR, giving one entry per CDR3 protein. The table lists a few hundred thousand distinct CDR3 sequences, roughly 38% of them singletons, with 7.5% to 8.5% in the top ten. Germline lookup yields CDR1 DFQATT and CDR2 SNEGSKA (reference sequence). The CDR3 runs 14 residues. V trimming: 5 bases; J trimming: 1 base; junction bases outside the gene matches: 3. The source of this sequence is a girl aged 2 to 9 with multiple sclerosis. The sequenced sample was blood. This chain joins TRBV20-1 and TRBJ1-5, with TRBD1 identical over 9 bases. CDR3 sequence: CSAAGQGSNQPQHF. The CDR3 DNA follows: TGCAGTGCTGCGGGACAGGGAAGCAATCAGCCCCAGCATTTT.